These T cell receptor beta chains were read from a single sample in a study of T-cell reconstitution after alpha-beta-depleted transplantation in children. One entry per CDR3 protein results from TCRdb running MiXCR on the PCR reads. The table lists around 580,000 distinct CDR3 sequences, 25% to 30% of them singletons. The input for sequencing was PBMCs, taken before TCRalphabeta/CD19-depleted stem cell transplant. The receptors here all came from a boy less than two years old with Wiskott-Aldrich syndrome, due to receive a stem cell transplant. Each CDR3 is given with its conserved first and last residue. Each record gives: D gene, V gene, clone size, J gene, CDR3 DNA, CDR3 protein. A D gene is named only where the DNA matches it firmly. Clone size is shown for a subset of rows, as once, few, many or a class of expanded clone.

TRBD1	TRBV3-1	few	TRBJ2-3	TGTGCCAGCAGCCAAGGGGACAGCAGCACAGATACGCAGTATTTT	CASSQGDSSTDTQYF
NA	TRBV29-1	NA	TRBJ1-2	TGCAGCGCACAGGGCCCCTATGGCTACACCTTC	CSAQGPYGYTF
TRBD1	TRBV24-1	NA	TRBJ2-2	TGTGCCACCAGTGATTATGGGTCCGGGACAGGGGGCACCGGGGAGCTGTTTTTT	CATSDYGSGTGGTGELFF
NA	TRBV20-1	few	TRBJ1-6	TGCAGTGCTAGAGTTGCAGGAGATAATTCACCCCTCCACTTT	CSARVAGDNSPLHF
TRBD2	TRBV5-1	once	TRBJ2-5	TGCGCCAGCAGCAGACTAGCGGAAGGGTTAGGGCGTTTCCAGTACTTC	CASSRLAEGLGRFQYF
NA	TRBV20-1	NA	TRBJ2-1	TGCTGCGGTCTGTGGGGCCGGACAGCGGGATCCTACAATGAGCAGTTCTTC	CCGLWGRTAGSYNEQFF
NA	TRBV29-1	few	TRBJ2-5	TGCAGCGTTGAGACTAACCAAGAGACCCAGTACTTC	CSVETNQETQYF
TRBD2	TRBV28	NA	TRBJ2-3	TGTGCCAGCCCCCCAGCTTGGTTACGACTAGCCAATTTCACAGATACGCAGTATTTT	CASPPAWLRLANFTDTQYF
TRBD2	TRBV28	few	TRBJ2-5	TGTGCCAGCAGCTTACCCCCCCTAGCGGGGAAAGAGACCCAGTACTTC	CASSLPPLAGKETQYF
NA	TRBV5-1	NA	TRBJ2-3	TGCGCCAGCAGCGGATTCCCGGGGACTCCGAGCACAGATACGCAGTATTTT	CASSGFPGTPSTDTQYF
TRBD2	TRBV7-2	NA	TRBJ2-5	TGTGCCAGCAGCTCAATAGCGGGAAACGACCAAGAGACCCAGTACTTC	CASSSIAGNDQETQYF
NA	TRBV7-8	NA	TRBJ2-3	TGTGCCAGCAACCCTTATCTGGGGGGCGGCACAGATACGCAGTATTTT	CASNPYLGGGTDTQYF
NA	TRBV12-5	NA	TRBJ2-3	TGTGCTAGTGGTTTGAAAGTCCGCACAGATACGCAGTATTTT	CASGLKVRTDTQYF